This T cell receptor beta chain originates from a study of T cell responses to AZD1222 COVID-19 vaccine. The protocol was immunoSEQ multiplex PCR, while the TCRdb copy is restricted to in-frame clones and leaves out a portion. In the table there are around 50,000 clones, 80% to 90% of which are singletons. Study-wide results and caveats: White British donors predominated, females outnumbered males, and clonal diversity was possibly underestimated.

With 6 bases clipped from V and 3 bases from J, the junction kept 2 bases outside the gene matches. Germline V CDR1 and CDR2: SGDLS, YYNGEE. This CDR3 is 13 amino acids long. For this clone: Its antigen is unidentified.

Sequencing used peripheral blood, obtained on day 0 of AZD1222 vaccination. This clonotype was sampled from an adult in good health. The rearrangement joins TRBV9 to TRBJ1-1; 10 nucleotides agree with TRBD1. The CDR3 loop is CASKDRGDTEAFF. CDR3 bases: TGTGCCAGCAAGGACAGGGGGGACACTGAAGCTTTCTTT.